The table lists the clone carrying this T cell receptor (beta chain) with a few counts. What it binds is unknown. After removal of 6 bases from V and 5 bases from J, the junction contained 9 bases not matched to a gene. There are 15 residues in the CDR3. This sample is part of a study of T cell repertoires in aging, cancer and after chemotherapy. The wider study: Donors were grouped into six age bands spanning 30 or younger through 70 or older. Healthy donor repertoires were recorded over several months to years and showed clear clonal overlap.

Whole-study results and caveats: Healthy donors lost TCR diversity with age mainly through richness, cancer patients through richness and evenness.

Amplification of TCR beta used genomic DNA extracted from peripheral blood. Rearranged V-D-J TRB sequences were amplified with a mixed TRB-A/B primer pool. TCRdb re-called the multiplex PCR reads with MiXCR, one entry per CDR3 protein. Found here are some 8,100 distinct CDR3 sequences, around two fifths of them singletons; the top ten hold less than 6.5%. The TCR was taken from a human donor in good health. This rearrangement joins TRBV12-3 or TRBV12-4 to TRBJ1-4; TRBD1 matches at 7 bases. Sequencing was done on a sample of blood. The CDR3 nucleotides are TGTGCCAGCAGAGAAAGAACAGGGGCCAATGAAAAACTGTTTTTT. Its protein is CASRERTGANEKLFF.